The clone carrying this T cell receptor (beta chain) was counted ten times or more. RNA transcripts were the template for amplifying TCR beta CDR3 regions. HTBI primers were the set used in a first-round RT-PCR of the TCR CDR3. TCRdb independently ran MiXCR on the multiplex PCR reads; one entry per CDR3 protein. The sample lists hundreds of thousands of distinct CDR3 sequences, roughly 14% seen once, with 3.5% to 4.5% in the top ten. The source of the sample is a study of T cells in Graves' hyperthyroidism and ophthalmopathy. Sequencing input: blood. This TCR was sampled from a woman between 35 and 50 years old with Graves' ophthalmopathy.

CDR3 residues: CASSPVGRGQETQYF. In DNA, the CDR3 is TGTGCCAGCAGTCCCGTGGGGCGGGGGCAAGAGACCCAGTACTTC. The chain couples TRBV28 to TRBJ2-5; 7 nucleotides match TRBD2. Germline values: CDR1 MDHEN, CDR2 SYDVKM. This CDR3 contains 15 residues. The junction had 8 bases not matched to a gene; V was cut back by 5 bases and J by 2 bases.